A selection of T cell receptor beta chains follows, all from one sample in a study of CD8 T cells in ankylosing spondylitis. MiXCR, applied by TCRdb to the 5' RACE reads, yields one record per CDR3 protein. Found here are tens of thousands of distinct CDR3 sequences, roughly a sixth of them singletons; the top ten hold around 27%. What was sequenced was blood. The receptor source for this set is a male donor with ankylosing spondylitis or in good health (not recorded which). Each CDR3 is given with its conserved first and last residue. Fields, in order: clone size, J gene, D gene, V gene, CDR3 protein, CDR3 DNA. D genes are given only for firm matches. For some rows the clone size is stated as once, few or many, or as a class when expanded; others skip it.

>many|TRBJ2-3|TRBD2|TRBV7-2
CASSLRGTSGRPDTQYF
TGTGCCAGCAGCTTACGGGGGACTAGCGGGAGGCCAGATACGCAGTATTTT
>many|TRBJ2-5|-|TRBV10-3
CAISGGVGRETQYF
TGTGCCATCAGTGGGGGAGTCGGCCGGGAGACCCAGTACTTC
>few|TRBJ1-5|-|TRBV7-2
CASSLLGAGRMNQPQHF
TGTGCCAGCAGCCTCCTCGGTGCAGGGAGGATGAATCAGCCCCAGCATTTT
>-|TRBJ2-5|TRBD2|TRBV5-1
CASSDSRGSAEETQYF
TGCGCCAGCAGCGATTCCCGCGGGAGTGCTGAGGAGACCCAGTACTTC
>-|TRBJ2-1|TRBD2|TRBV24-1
CATSDRLAHNEQFF
TGTGCCACCAGCGACCGACTAGCCCACAATGAGCAGTTCTTC
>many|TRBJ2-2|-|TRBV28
CASTIARANTGELFF
TGTGCCAGTACCATCGCAAGGGCGAACACCGGGGAGCTGTTTTTT
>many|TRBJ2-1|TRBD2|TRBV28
CASSQQREYYNEQFF
TGTGCCAGCAGCCAACAGCGGGAGTACTACAATGAGCAGTTCTTC
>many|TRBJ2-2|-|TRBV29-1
CSVGMRESGELFF
TGCAGCGTTGGTATGCGAGAGTCCGGGGAGCTGTTTTTT
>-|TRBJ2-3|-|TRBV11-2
CASSPMLWGTDTQYF
TGTGCCAGCAGCCCGATGTTGTGGGGGACAGATACGCAGTATTTT
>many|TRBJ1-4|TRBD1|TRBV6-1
CASTKTGGDEKLFF
TGTGCCAGCACCAAGACAGGGGGAGACGAAAAACTGTTTTTT
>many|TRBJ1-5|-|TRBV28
CASSFQRGSNQPQHF
TGTGCCAGCAGTTTCCAAAGGGGGAGCAATCAGCCCCAGCATTTT
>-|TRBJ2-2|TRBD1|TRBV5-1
CASTQGQANTGELFF
TGCGCCAGCACCCAGGGACAGGCGAACACCGGGGAGCTGTTTTTT
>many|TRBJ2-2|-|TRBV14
CASRVADTYTGELFF
TGTGCCAGCAGAGTCGCGGACACCTACACCGGGGAGCTGTTTTTT
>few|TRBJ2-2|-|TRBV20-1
CSASLFTSGELFF
TGCAGTGCTAGCCTCTTTACTTCCGGGGAGCTGTTTTTT
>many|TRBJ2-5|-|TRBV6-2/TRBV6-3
CASSFDIGRETQYF
TGTGCCAGCAGTTTCGACATCGGTCGCGAGACCCAGTACTTC
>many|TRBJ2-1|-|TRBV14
CASSQEFGSREQFF
TGTGCCAGCAGCCAAGAATTTGGTAGCCGTGAGCAGTTCTTC
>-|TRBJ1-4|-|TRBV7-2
CASSLAPGSGEKLFF
TGTGCCAGCAGCTTAGCGCCAGGCTCCGGTGAAAAACTGTTTTTT
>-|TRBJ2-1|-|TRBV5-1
CASKGGEYFKNDEQFF
TGCGCCAGCAAGGGGGGAGAGTACTTTAAAAACGATGAGCAGTTCTTC
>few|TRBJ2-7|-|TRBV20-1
CSARRRAGSYEQYF
TGCAGTGCTAGACGGAGGGCCGGGTCCTACGAGCAGTACTTC
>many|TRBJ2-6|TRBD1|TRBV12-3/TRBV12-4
CASSTGGRAGANVLTF
TGTGCCAGCAGTACAGGGGGCAGGGCTGGGGCCAACGTCCTGACTTTC
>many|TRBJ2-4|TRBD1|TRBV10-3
CAISGGQGNIQYF
TGTGCCATCAGTGGCGGACAGGGGAACATTCAGTACTTC
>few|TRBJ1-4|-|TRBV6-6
CASSYSKEELNEKLFF
TGTGCCAGCAGTTACTCGAAGGAGGAGCTCAATGAAAAACTGTTTTTT
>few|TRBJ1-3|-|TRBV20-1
CSARGAWGNTIYF
TGCAGTGCTAGGGGCGCTTGGGGAAACACCATATATTTT
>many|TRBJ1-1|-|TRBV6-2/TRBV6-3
CASSYGGVHTEAFF
TGTGCCAGCAGTTACGGGGGAGTCCACACTGAAGCTTTCTTT
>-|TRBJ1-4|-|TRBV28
CASSPASWEKLFF
TGTGCCAGCAGTCCCGCGTCTTGGGAAAAACTGTTTTTT
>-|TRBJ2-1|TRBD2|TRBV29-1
CSVVYTSGRGNEQFF
TGCAGCGTGGTCTATACTAGCGGGAGAGGCAATGAGCAGTTCTTC
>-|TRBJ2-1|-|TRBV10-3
CAISGDTTEDNEQFF
TGTGCCATCAGTGGGGACACCACGGAGGACAATGAGCAGTTCTTC
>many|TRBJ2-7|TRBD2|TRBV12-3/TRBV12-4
CASSHWVGREPSYEQYF
TGTGCCAGCAGTCACTGGGTGGGGCGGGAGCCCTCCTACGAGCAGTACTTC
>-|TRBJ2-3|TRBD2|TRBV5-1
CASSLSLAGDTQYF
TGCGCCAGCAGCTTGTCACTAGCGGGCGATACGCAGTATTTT
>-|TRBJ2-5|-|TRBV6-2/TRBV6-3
CASRPNGQETQYF
TGTGCCAGCAGGCCGAACGGTCAAGAGACCCAGTACTTC
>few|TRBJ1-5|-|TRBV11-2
CASSPDSVKPQHF
TGTGCCAGCAGCCCGGACAGCGTTAAGCCCCAGCATTTT
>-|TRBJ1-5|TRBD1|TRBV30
CAWSAGQGAVQPQHF
TGTGCCTGGAGCGCCGGACAGGGGGCCGTTCAGCCCCAGCATTTT
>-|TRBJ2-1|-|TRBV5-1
CASAGPAYNEQFF
TGCGCCAGCGCCGGCCCCGCTTACAATGAGCAGTTCTTC
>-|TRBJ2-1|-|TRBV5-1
CASSLALGRGVNEQFF
TGCGCCAGCAGCTTGGCCCTTGGCAGGGGGGTCAATGAGCAGTTCTTC
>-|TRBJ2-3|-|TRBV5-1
CASSLVPSTDTQYF
TGCGCCAGCAGCTTGGTGCCTAGCACAGATACGCAGTATTTT
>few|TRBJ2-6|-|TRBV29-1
CSVLGAGANVLTF
TGCAGCGTCCTGGGGGCTGGGGCCAACGTCCTGACTTTC
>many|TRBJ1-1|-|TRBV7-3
CASSSMGGGNTEAFF
TGTGCCAGCAGCTCAATGGGAGGGGGGAACACTGAAGCTTTCTTT
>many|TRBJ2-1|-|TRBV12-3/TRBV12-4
CASSLGNEQFF
TGTGCCAGCAGTTTAGGGAATGAGCAGTTCTTC
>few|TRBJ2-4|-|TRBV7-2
CASSQGWGASKNIQYF
TGTGCCAGCAGCCAAGGCTGGGGGGCGTCCAAAAACATTCAGTACTTC
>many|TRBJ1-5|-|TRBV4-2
CASSQNVGKGQPQHF
TGTGCCAGCAGCCAAAACGTGGGGAAGGGTCAGCCCCAGCATTTT
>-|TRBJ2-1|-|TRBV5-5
CASSSGGPGVHNEQFF
TGTGCCAGCAGTTCCGGGGGCCCAGGGGTCCACAATGAGCAGTTCTTC
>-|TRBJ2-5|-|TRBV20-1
CSARDGVTETQYF
TGCAGTGCTAGAGATGGGGTTACGGAGACCCAGTACTTC
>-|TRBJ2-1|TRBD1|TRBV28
CASSLFSGTGWRNEQFF
TGTGCCAGCAGTTTATTTTCCGGGACAGGATGGAGAAATGAGCAGTTCTTC
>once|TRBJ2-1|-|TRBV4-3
CASSQDHIRNEQFF
TGCGCCAGCAGCCAAGATCATATCCGCAATGAGCAGTTCTTC
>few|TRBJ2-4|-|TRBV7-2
CASSQQGGQLLAKNIQYF
TGTGCCAGCAGCCAACAAGGCGGACAGCTACTAGCCAAAAACATTCAGTACTTC
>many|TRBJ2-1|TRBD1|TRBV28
CASSLSDRAQFF
TGTGCCAGCAGTTTGTCGGACAGGGCGCAGTTCTTC
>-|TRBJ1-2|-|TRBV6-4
CASSGASGYTF
TGTGCCAGCAGTGGAGCGTCTGGCTACACCTTC
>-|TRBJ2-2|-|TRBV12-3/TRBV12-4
CASSQSNTGELFF
TGTGCCAGCAGTCAGTCGAACACCGGGGAGCTGTTTTTT
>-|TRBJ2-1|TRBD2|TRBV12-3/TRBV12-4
CASSGGLAGVEFF
TGTGCCAGCAGCGGGGGACTAGCGGGAGTGGAGTTCTTC
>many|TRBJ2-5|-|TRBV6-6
CASSQGEETQYF
TGTGCCAGCAGCCAAGGGGAAGAGACCCAGTACTTC
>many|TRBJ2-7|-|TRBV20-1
CSAREPPGEQYF
TGCAGTGCTAGAGAACCCCCGGGGGAGCAGTACTTC
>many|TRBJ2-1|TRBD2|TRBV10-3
CAIRLAGMPNEQFF
TGTGCCATCCGGCTAGCGGGTATGCCGAATGAGCAGTTCTTC